The sequence of this T cell receptor (beta chain) was determined in a study of T cells in Graves' hyperthyroidism and ophthalmopathy. General study results and limits: Most clonotypes that expanded in the thyroid above 0.001 also showed up in blood. Model-based prediction identified ophthalmopathy a median around 6.7 months prior to its onset.

The TCR beta CDR3 regions underwent amplification using RNA transcripts as the source. First-round RT-PCR with HTBI primers amplified the TCR CDR3 region. TCRdb independently ran MiXCR on the multiplex PCR reads; one entry per CDR3 protein. The sample has 490,000 or so distinct CDR3 sequences, 40% to 50% seen once. Germline V CDR1 and CDR2: LNHNV, YYDKDF (reference sequence). The CDR3 has 15 amino acids. This clonotype occurred many times. Its antigen is undetermined. A read error may account for a junction end that differs from germline. It was uncontrolled infection, other autoimmune disease, pregnancy or lactation that excluded patients.

The specimen was peripheral blood or thyroid tissue (not recorded which). The chain joins TRBV15 to TRBJ1-5, with D unclear. The TCR comes from an adult woman with Graves' disease, either hyperthyroidism or ophthalmopathy (not recorded which). The CDR3 sequence: CATSRVPGPDQPQHF. Written as DNA, the CDR3 is TGTGCCACCAGCAGAGTCCCGGGCCCAGATCAACCCCAGCATTTT.